This TCR beta chain originates from a study of breast tumors, draining lymph nodes, adjacent tissues. One entry per CDR3 protein, called by TCRdb with MiXCR from the multiplex PCR reads. Altogether approximately 11,000 distinct CDR3 sequences are present, approximately 50% being singletons, with the ten largest covering about 40%. CDR1 and CDR2 from the germline V gene are SEHNR and FQNEAQ (reference sequence). V dropped 5 bases and J dropped 1 base, with 13 bases sitting between them. This CDR3 has 15 amino acids. This clonotype showed up just once. The sequence derives from a female donor with breast cancer. Some clones in this sample may be carry-over from other donors' samples. Material for sequencing was breast tumor tissue. The chain recombines TRBV7-9 with TRBJ2-3, with D possibly matching TRBD2 (5 bases). The CDR3 here is CASSVMTTGTDTQYF. The CDR3 nucleotides read TGTGCCAGCAGCGTTATGACTACTGGCACAGATACGCAGTATTTT.